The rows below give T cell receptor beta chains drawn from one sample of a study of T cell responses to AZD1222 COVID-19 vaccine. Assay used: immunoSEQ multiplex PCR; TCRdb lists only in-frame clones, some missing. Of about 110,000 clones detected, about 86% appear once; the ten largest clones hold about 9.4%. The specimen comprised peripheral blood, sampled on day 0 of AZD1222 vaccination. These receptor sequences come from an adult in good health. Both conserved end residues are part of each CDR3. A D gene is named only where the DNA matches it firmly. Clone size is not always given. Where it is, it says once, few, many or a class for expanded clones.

CASTGSGANVLTF	TGTGCCAGCACTGGCTCTGGGGCCAACGTCCTGACTTTC	TRBV2	-	-	TRBJ2-6
CASSLKWGAQETQYF	TGTGCCAGCAGTTTAAAGTGGGGGGCCCAAGAGACCCAGTACTTC	TRBV27	-	-	TRBJ2-5
CASSPPSLTKETQYF	TGTGCCAGCTCACCACCGAGTCTGACCAAAGAGACCCAGTACTTC	TRBV18	-	-	TRBJ2-5
CASSPAGDSVSGNTIYF	TGTGCCAGCTCACCTGCCGGGGACTCGGTGTCTGGAAACACCATATATTTT	TRBV18	-	-	TRBJ1-3
CASSYSGGGPKTQYF	TGTGCCAGCAGTTACTCCGGGGGGGGGCCGAAGACCCAGTACTTC	TRBV6-5	-	TRBD2	TRBJ2-5
CAISGGTGRGGYTF	TGTGCCATCAGTGGCGGGACAGGGAGAGGTGGCTACACCTTC	TRBV10-3	-	TRBD1	TRBJ1-2
CASSVEPLGTQYF	TGTGCCAGCAGCGTAGAACCCCTCGGTACCCAGTACTTC	TRBV9	-	-	TRBJ2-5
CASSSAGRTYGYTF	TGTGCCAGCAGTTCCGCCGGCCGTACCTATGGCTACACCTTC	TRBV28	-	-	TRBJ1-2
CASSLFEENTEAFF	TGTGCCAGCAGCTTATTCGAGGAGAACACTGAAGCTTTCTTT	TRBV7-8	-	-	TRBJ1-1
CASSLDSYQPQHF	TGCGCCAGCAGCCTGGACAGCTATCAGCCCCAGCATTTT	TRBV5-1	-	-	TRBJ1-5
CASSRNYRQGADTQYF	TGTGCCAGCAGTCGTAACTATCGTCAAGGGGCAGATACGCAGTATTTT	TRBV6-2/TRBV6-3	-	-	TRBJ2-3
CASSPSRDRVNTQYF	TGTGCCAGCAGCCCGTCCCGGGACAGGGTCAACACGCAGTATTTT	TRBV3-1/TRBV3-2	-	TRBD1	TRBJ2-3
CASSLASSGESSYNEQFF	TGCGCCAGCAGCTTAGCTTCTAGCGGGGAGAGCTCCTACAATGAGCAGTTCTTC	TRBV5-1	-	TRBD2	TRBJ2-1
CASSFEGPAHNEQFF	TGTGCCAGCAGTTTCGAGGGCCCCGCGCACAATGAGCAGTTCTTC	TRBV27	-	-	TRBJ2-1
CASSLGGGREADTQYF	TGTGCCAGCAGTTTGGGTGGGGGCAGGGAGGCAGATACGCAGTATTTT	TRBV28	-	-	TRBJ2-3
CASSPRGGSDRWTDTQYF	TGCGCCAGCAGCCCCAGAGGAGGATCAGACAGGTGGACAGATACGCAGTATTTT	TRBV4-1	-	-	TRBJ2-3
CSVEFGRAFF	TGCAGCGTTGAATTTGGACGGGCTTTCTTT	TRBV29-1	-	-	TRBJ1-1
CASSVSYGYTF	TGTGCCAGCAGTGTCAGCTATGGCTACACCTTC	TRBV2	-	-	TRBJ1-2
CASGLGRNTEAFF	TGTGCTAGTGGTTTGGGCAGAAACACTGAAGCTTTCTTT	TRBV12-5	-	-	TRBJ1-1
CASSRAEKLFF	TGTGCCAGCAGTAGGGCCGAAAAACTGTTTTTT	TRBV6-5	few	-	TRBJ1-4
CSVESPYRGNEQYF	TGCAGCGTTGAAAGTCCGTACAGGGGAAACGAGCAGTACTTC	TRBV29-1	once	TRBD1	TRBJ2-7
CASSLGQGGYGYTF	TGTGCCAGCAGTTTGGGGCAGGGAGGCTATGGCTACACCTTC	TRBV28	-	-	TRBJ1-2
CASSLGQYDTGELFF	TGCGCCAGCAGCTTAGGACAGTATGACACCGGGGAGCTGTTTTTT	TRBV5-1	-	-	TRBJ2-2
CASSHREREQYF	TGTGCCAGCTCGCACAGGGAGCGCGAGCAGTACTTC	TRBV18	-	-	TRBJ2-7
CASSPPGRGSESGYTF	TGTGCCAGCTCACCCCCGGGGCGGGGGAGTGAAAGTGGCTACACCTTC	TRBV18	few	-	TRBJ1-2
CASSPRLAGVWETQYF	TGTGCCAGCAGTCCCCGACTAGCGGGGGTATGGGAGACCCAGTACTTC	TRBV27	-	TRBD2	TRBJ2-5
CASRKGDGNQPQHF	TGTGCCAGTAGAAAAGGGGACGGCAATCAGCCCCAGCATTTT	TRBV19	-	-	TRBJ1-5
CASSIVAGISNQPQHF	TGTGCCAGTAGTATAGTGGCAGGGATTAGCAATCAGCCCCAGCATTTT	TRBV19	few	-	TRBJ1-5
CASSLGPKETMNTEAFF	TGTGCCAGCAGCTTAGGACCCAAGGAGACCATGAACACTGAAGCTTTCTTT	TRBV7-9	-	-	TRBJ1-1
CASSTPRPPARGYTF	TGTGCCAGTAGCACCCCCCGGCCGCCGGCGCGGGGCTACACCTTC	TRBV19	-	-	TRBJ1-2
CSAAFRQAEAFF	TGCAGCGCCGCCTTTAGGCAGGCCGAAGCTTTCTTT	TRBV29-1	-	-	TRBJ1-1
CASSEYLQGATGNTIYF	TGTGCCAGCAGTGAGTACCTACAGGGTGCAACTGGAAACACCATATATTTT	TRBV2	-	-	TRBJ1-3
CASRLGQKNEKLFF	TGTGCCAGCAGGCTGGGACAGAAGAATGAAAAACTGTTTTTT	TRBV28	-	TRBD1	TRBJ1-4
CASSKLLGRLAGNKGEDTQYF	TGTGCCAGCAGCAAATTACTCGGCAGACTAGCGGGAAATAAGGGGGAAGATACGCAGTATTTT	TRBV21-1	-	-	TRBJ2-3
CASSEFGSGISYNEQFF	TGTGCCAGCAGTGAATTTGGTAGCGGGATCTCCTACAATGAGCAGTTCTTC	TRBV6-1	-	TRBD2	TRBJ2-1
CASSYGGAGAGEQYF	TGTGCCAGCAGTTACGGCGGGGCGGGAGCGGGGGAGCAGTACTTC	TRBV6-5	once	TRBD2	TRBJ2-7
CATSRSRGQGAGADTQYF	TGTGCCACCTCCCGGTCGAGAGGACAGGGGGCTGGTGCAGATACGCAGTATTTT	TRBV15	-	TRBD1	TRBJ2-3
CASSPPSRGYNNEQFF	TGTGCCAGCTCACCACCCTCACGGGGATACAATAATGAGCAGTTCTTC	TRBV18	-	-	TRBJ2-1
CASSQQGGSPLHF	TGTGCCAGCAGCCAACAGGGAGGGTCACCCCTCCACTTT	TRBV7-9	-	-	TRBJ1-6
CASSFSTEAFF	TGTGCCAGCAGCTTTTCTACTGAAGCTTTCTTT	TRBV28	-	-	TRBJ1-1
CASSPGGTNEKLFF	TGTGCCAGCAGCCCCGGAGGGACTAATGAAAAACTGTTTTTT	TRBV7-3	-	-	TRBJ1-4
CASSAQRTPGGNTIYF	TGTGCCAGCAGTGCCCAAAGGACCCCGGGAGGAAACACCATATATTTT	TRBV2	-	-	TRBJ1-3
CSVGFRAVDEKLFF	TGCAGCGTTGGGTTCCGGGCGGTAGATGAAAAACTGTTTTTT	TRBV29-1	-	-	TRBJ1-4
CASSPGELNTEAFF	TGTGCCAGCTCACCAGGGGAACTGAACACTGAAGCTTTCTTT	TRBV18	-	-	TRBJ1-1
CASSTTQGFSAQHF	TGTGCCAGTAGTACCACTCAGGGATTCTCGGCCCAGCATTTT	TRBV19	-	-	TRBJ1-5
CASSQITGGIYEQYF	TGCGCCAGCAGCCAAATCACAGGGGGGATCTACGAGCAGTACTTC	TRBV4-1	-	TRBD1	TRBJ2-7
CASSSRAGGMNQPQHF	TGTGCCAGCAGCTCTAGGGCAGGGGGAATGAATCAGCCCCAGCATTTT	TRBV2	few	TRBD1	TRBJ1-5
CASSVGLEAFF	TGTGCCAGTAGTGTGGGGCTTGAAGCTTTCTTT	TRBV19	-	-	TRBJ1-1
CASGWGDNSPLHF	TGTGCTAGTGGTTGGGGAGATAATTCACCCCTCCACTTT	TRBV12-5	once	-	TRBJ1-6
CASSEFSGGGQGLGKLFF	TGTGCCAGCAGTGAATTTAGTGGGGGGGGACAGGGTCTTGGAAAACTGTTTTTT	TRBV25-1	-	TRBD1	TRBJ1-4
CASSGPLSSRNQPQHF	TGTGCCAGCAGTGGCCCTTTATCTTCGCGCAATCAGCCCCAGCATTTT	TRBV2	-	-	TRBJ1-5
CASSLSQGYGYTF	TGTGCCAGCAGTTTATCTCAGGGCTATGGCTACACCTTC	TRBV28	-	-	TRBJ1-2
CASSLERGSAVIGYTF	TGTGCCAGCAGCTTAGAGCGCGGGTCAGCCGTTATTGGCTACACCTTC	TRBV7-2	once	-	TRBJ1-2
CATKWARERDTQYF	TGCGCCACCAAGTGGGCGCGGGAGAGAGATACGCAGTATTTT	TRBV10-2	-	TRBD2	TRBJ2-3
CASSFNGGEASPLHF	TGTGCCAGCAGCTTTAATGGGGGGGAGGCTTCACCCCTCCACTTT	TRBV7-9	few	-	TRBJ1-6